This T cell receptor beta chain was documented in a study of blood T cell repertoires in COVID-19. TCRdb keeps only in-frame clones here, not all; method: immunoSEQ multiplex PCR. The sample consists of about 140,000 clones, 79% of them appearing once. From germline, CDR1 is SGDLS and CDR2 YYNGEE. This CDR3 contains 15 residues. Trimming took 3 bases from V and 0 from J; bases not matched to a gene: 6. The chain is built from TRBV9 and TRBJ2-7, with 7 bases lining up with TRBD1. The specimen was peripheral blood. The sequence was obtained from a man aged 55 to 70 with acute or convalescent COVID-19. The CDR3 is CASSAPTGLSYEQYF. In DNA, the CDR3 is TGTGCCAGCAGCGCTCCGACAGGGCTCTCCTACGAGCAGTACTTC.